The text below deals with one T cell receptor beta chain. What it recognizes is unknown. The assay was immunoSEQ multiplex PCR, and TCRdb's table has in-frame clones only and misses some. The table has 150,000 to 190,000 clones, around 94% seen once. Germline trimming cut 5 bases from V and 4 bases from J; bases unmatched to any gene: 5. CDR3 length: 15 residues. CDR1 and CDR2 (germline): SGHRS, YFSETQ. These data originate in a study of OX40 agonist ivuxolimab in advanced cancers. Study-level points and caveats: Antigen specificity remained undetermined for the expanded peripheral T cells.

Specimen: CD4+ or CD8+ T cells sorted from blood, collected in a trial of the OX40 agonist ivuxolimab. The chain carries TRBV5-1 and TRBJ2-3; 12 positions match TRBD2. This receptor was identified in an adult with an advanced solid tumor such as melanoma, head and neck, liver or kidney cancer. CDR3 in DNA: TGCGCCAGCAGTAGACTAGCGGGAGAGCCAGATACGCAGTATTTT. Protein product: CASSRLAGEPDTQYF.